This T cell receptor beta chain was captured by sequencing in a study of cytomegalovirus exposure and HLA in healthy donors. At the level of the study: A previous analysis identified 100 million to 120 million unique TCR beta sequences derived from approximately 190 million T cells.

Trimming stripped 5 bases from V and 3 bases from J, with 16 bases between. This CDR3 region has 15 residues. CDR1 and CDR2 (germline): SGHAT, FQNNGV. Amplification used 60 Vbeta primers and 13 Jbeta primers. Method: immunoSEQ multiplex PCR; TCRdb's copy keeps in-frame clones and lacks some. The repertoire holds around 150,000 clones, with 84% as singletons. The sample taken for sequencing was PBMCs. The clonotype comes from a boy aged 2 to 10 in good health and CMV-seronegative. The chain joins TRBV11-2 to TRBJ1-2, with D maybe TRBD1 (6 bases). CDR3 protein: CASSLSDRNYYGYTF. As DNA, the CDR3 is TGTGCCAGCAGCCTCTCAGACAGGAACTACTATGGCTACACCTTC.